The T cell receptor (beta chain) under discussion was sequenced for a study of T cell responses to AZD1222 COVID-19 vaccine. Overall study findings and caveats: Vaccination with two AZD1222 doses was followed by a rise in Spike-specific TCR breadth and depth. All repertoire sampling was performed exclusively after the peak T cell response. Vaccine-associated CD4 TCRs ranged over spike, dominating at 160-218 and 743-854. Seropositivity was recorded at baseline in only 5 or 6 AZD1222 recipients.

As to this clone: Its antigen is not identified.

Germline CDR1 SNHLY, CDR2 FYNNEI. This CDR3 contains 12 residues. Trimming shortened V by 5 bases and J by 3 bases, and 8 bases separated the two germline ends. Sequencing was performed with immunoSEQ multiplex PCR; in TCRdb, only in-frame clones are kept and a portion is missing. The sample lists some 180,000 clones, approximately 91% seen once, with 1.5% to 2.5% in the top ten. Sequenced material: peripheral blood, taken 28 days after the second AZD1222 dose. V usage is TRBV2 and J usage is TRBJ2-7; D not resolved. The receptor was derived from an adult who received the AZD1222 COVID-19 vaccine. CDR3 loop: CASSTNDYEQYF. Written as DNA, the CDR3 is TGTGCCAGCAGTACCAATGACTACGAGCAGTACTTC.